Presented here are 28 T cell receptor beta chains from one specimen sequenced in a study of T cells in Graves' hyperthyroidism and ophthalmopathy. TCR beta CDR3 regions were amplified from RNA transcripts. HTBI primers were the set used in a first-round RT-PCR of the TCR CDR3. TCRdb re-called the multiplex PCR reads with MiXCR, one entry per CDR3 protein. Of just under 750,000 distinct CDR3 sequences in the sample, roughly a third are singletons; the top ten hold approximately 31%. Sequenced input: blood. The receptors originated from a woman aged 40-49 years with Graves' hyperthyroidism.

The sample holds many counts of this clonotype. The chain couples TRBV20-1 to TRBJ1-6; D unclear. V was cut by 0 bases and J by 6 bases, with 6 bases left in between. This CDR3 spans 13 amino acids. CDR1 and CDR2 (germline): DFQATT, SNEGSKA (reference sequence). The CDR3 region is CSARDYSNSPLHF. CDR3 in DNA: TGCAGTGCTAGAGACTACAGTAATTCACCCCTCCACTTT.

This clonotype was seen many times. The chain carries TRBV7-6 and TRBJ1-5; a weak D match, TRBD1 (6 bases). V lost 1 base, J lost 3 bases, and 10 bases lay in between. The germline gives CDR1 SGHVS, CDR2 FNYEAQ. CDR3 length: 15 residues. DNA of the CDR3: TGTGCCAGCAGCTTAGAAGGACAGCCCAATCAGCCCCAGCATTTT. Amino acid sequence: CASSLEGQPNQPQHF.

The V gene is TRBV12-3 or TRBV12-4, the J gene TRBJ1-5; 7 bases align to TRBD1. V lost 6 bases and J lost 2; bases outside the gene matches: 7. This CDR3 has 15 amino acids. The CDR3 region is CASRGQTNGNQPQHF. DNA for the CDR3: TGTGCCAGCAGGGGACAGACTAATGGCAATCAGCCCCAGCATTTT.

The chain combines TRBV10-1 with TRBJ2-3, with 7 bases lining up with TRBD1. The V and J ends lost 5 bases and 4 bases, in that order; junction bases with no gene match: 6. The length of the CDR3 is 14 residues. Per germline, CDR1 WNHNN and CDR2 SYGVQD (reference sequence). The CDR3 DNA reads as TGCGCCAGCAGTACGACAGGGTTGGCAGATACGCAGTATTTT. Amino acids: CASSTTGLADTQYF.

The V gene is TRBV6-5, the J gene TRBJ2-1; D unresolved. V shed 7 bases and J shed 5 bases, with 18 bases lying between them. The CDR3 covers 15 residues. Germline values: CDR1 MNHEY, CDR2 SVGAGI. DNA for the CDR3: TGTGCCAGCATAAAGCTAGGCGGTTTTGACAATGAGCAGTTCTTC. This gives the protein CASIKLGGFDNEQFF.

This clonotype appeared many times. The chain carries TRBV6-5 and TRBJ2-5, with 8 nucleotides matching TRBD2. Germline V gene sequence: CDR1 MNHEY, CDR2 SVGAGI. The CDR3 extends over 16 amino acids. V shed 7 bases, J shed 5 bases, and the junction held 15 bases outside the gene matches. The CDR3 region is CASKTDSGGDGETQYF. As DNA, the CDR3 is TGTGCCAGCAAAACGGACAGCGGGGGCGATGGGGAGACCCAGTACTTC.

This clonotype turned up a few times. The CDR3 is CASSQVIPPGTALLHF. The DNA for the CDR3 is TGTGCCAGCAGCCAAGTTATCCCCCCCGGGACAGCCCTTCTCCACTTT. The chain couples TRBV3-1 to TRBJ1-6, with 7 bases aligning to TRBD1. CDR3 length: 16 amino acids. J gave up 16 bases and V 1 base, and 16 bases lay outside the gene matches. Germline V gives CDR1 LGHDT, CDR2 YNNKEL (reference sequence).

To note about this clonotype: Because the CDR3 is missing its conserved closing phenylalanine or tryptophan, this is likely a read error. This chain connects TRBV5-1 to TRBJ2-7; the match to TRBD2 covers 11 bases. V shed 4 bases and J 3 bases; nucleotides not matched to a gene: 3. Germline CDR1 is SGHRS and CDR2 is YFSETQ. The CDR3 loop spans 14 amino acids. CDR3 sequence (DNA): TGCGCCAGCAGCCCCGGGACTAGCGGCTACGAGCAGTACCTC. The encoded protein is CASSPGTSGYEQYL.

The chain links TRBV20-1 to TRBJ2-1; possible D gene TRBD1, 5 bases. Trimming shortened V by 1 base and J by 7 bases, and 29 bases separated the two germline ends. Germline CDR1 and CDR2: DFQATT and SNEGSKA (reference sequence). The CDR3 spans 19 residues. The CDR3 sequence is CSARVQANPMGQLRNEQFF. The CDR3 nucleotides are TGCAGTGCTAGAGTACAAGCGAACCCGATGGGGCAGTTAAGAAATGAGCAGTTCTTC.

This chain joins TRBV20-1 and TRBJ1-5, with D unresolved. This CDR3 contains 15 residues. V dropped 0 bases and J dropped 3 bases, with 12 bases sitting between them. CDR1 is DFQATT and CDR2 is SNEGSKA in the germline V gene (reference sequence). The CDR3 here is CSARDTLTSNQPQHF. The CDR3 DNA is TGCAGTGCTAGAGATACCCTGACCTCCAATCAGCCCCAGCATTTT.

This clonotype appeared many times. This sequence joins TRBV4-3 and TRBJ1-2; 10 nucleotides line up with TRBD1. Trimming removed 4 bases from V and 7 bases from J; junction bases left unmatched: 9. The CDR3 extends over 15 amino acids. Germline V gives CDR1 LGHNA, CDR2 YSLEER. CDR3 residues: CASSLLGQGVSGYTF. The CDR3 DNA reads TGCGCCAGCAGCCTCCTTGGACAGGGGGTATCTGGCTACACCTTC.

The chain carries TRBV10-2 and TRBJ2-3, with D unclear. V was trimmed by 0 bases and J by 3 bases, leaving 4 bases between them. CDR3 length equals 13 residues. The V gene's germline CDR1 is WSHSY and CDR2 SAAADI. CDR3 nucleotides: TGCGCCAGCAGTGAGTCTGGGACAGATACGCAGTATTTT. Amino acids: CASSESGTDTQYF.

This clonotype was found many times. V usage is TRBV19 and J usage is TRBJ1-3, with 7 bases matching TRBD1. This CDR3 contains 15 residues. The germline gives CDR1 LNHDA, CDR2 SQIVND (reference sequence). Germline trimming cut 5 bases from V and 2 bases from J; bases unmatched to any gene: 6. The CDR3 DNA follows: TGTGCCAGTAGTGCAGGGGGGTCAACTGGAAACACCATATATTTT. Protein sequence: CASSAGGSTGNTIYF.

This clonotype was detected only once. A much larger clone differs by one base, so this may be a read error. The chain links TRBV29-1 to TRBJ1-1; no clear D. CDR1 is SQVTM and CDR2 is ANQGSEA in the germline V gene. The CDR3 loop spans 13 amino acids. Trimming took off 4 bases at V and 1 base at J, with 10 bases between the two ends. CDR3 loop: CSVVRRENTEAFF. In DNA form, the CDR3 reads TGCAGCGTTGTCCGGCGGGAGAACACTGAAGCTTTCTTT.

The sample holds one count of this clonotype. A junction end diverges from the germline sequence, so it may reflect a read error. The chain employs TRBV10-3 and TRBJ2-6; no reliable D call. The CDR3 has 19 residues. Germline assignment: CDR1 ENHRY and CDR2 SYGVKD. CDR3 amino acids: CASSLNSRRRISGANVLTF. CDR3 bases: TGTGCCAGCAGTTTAAACTCTCGGCGGCGGATCTCTGGGGCCAACGTCCTGACTTTC.

Notes on this clonotype: This could be a read error, since a much larger clone is one nucleotide away. CDR3: CANSQTGVNEKLFF. CDR3 bases: TGTGCCAACAGTCAGACAGGTGTGAATGAAAAACTGTTTTTT. This chain connects TRBV12-3 or TRBV12-4 to TRBJ1-4; D is possibly TRBD1 (6 bases). The CDR3 consists of 14 residues.

This clonotype occurred many times. The chain employs TRBV7-2 and TRBJ1-2; D remains ambiguous. The CDR3 has 13 residues. V dropped 5 bases and J dropped 8 bases, with 15 bases sitting between them. The germline V gene has CDR1 SGHTA and CDR2 FQGNSA. Written as DNA, the CDR3 is TGTGCCAGCAGCCTCCAGACTGATCGGGGCTACACCTTC. Its protein is CASSLQTDRGYTF.

This clonotype has a count of ten or more. The rearrangement links TRBV6-5 to TRBJ1-5; 7 bases are shared with TRBD1. V gave up 5 bases and J gave up 2 bases; unmatched junction bases: 6. The CDR3 consists of 15 residues. From germline, CDR1 is MNHEY and CDR2 SVGAGI. The CDR3 is CASSLRQGGNQPQHF. DNA of the CDR3: TGTGCCAGCAGTCTACGACAGGGCGGCAATCAGCCCCAGCATTTT.

This clonotype has only one observation. This clone may be a read error of a much larger clone one base away. The chain uses TRBV20-1 and TRBJ1-2; unclear D gene. Trimming stripped 2 bases from V and 0 bases from J, with 10 bases between. The CDR3 is 14 amino acids. Germline-derived CDR1 and CDR2 are DFQATT and SNEGSKA (reference sequence). The CDR3 protein is CSARSTLANYGYTF. The CDR3 coding sequence is TGCAGTGCTAGATCGACGCTAGCTAACTATGGCTACACCTTC.

Here the CDR3 reads CASSGFAQPQHF. Here the CDR3 DNA reads TGTGCCAGCAGCGGCTTCGCCCAGCCCCAGCATTTT. V and J are TRBV6-5 and TRBJ1-5, with D uncertain. Looked up from germline, CDR1 is MNHEY and CDR2 is SVGAGI. The CDR3 spans 12 residues. The V end lost 6 bases, the J end lost 7 bases, and 10 bases lay between the germline ends.

This clonotype was counted only a few times. The V call is TRBV6-5, the J call TRBJ1-1; D is undetermined. The germline CDR1 and CDR2 sequences are MNHEY and SVGAGI. V was pared by 9 bases and J by 8 bases, with 19 bases between. This CDR3 is 13 amino acids long. The CDR3 reads CASGTSPWTEAFF. As DNA, the CDR3 is TGTGCCAGTGGCACATCCCCGTGGACCGAAGCTTTCTTT.

This clonotype was seen at least ten times. This chain links TRBV2 with TRBJ2-5; D is ambiguous. Germline lookup yields CDR1 SNHLY and CDR2 FYNNEI. The CDR3 spans 10 residues. V was pared by 11 bases and J by 10 bases, with 14 bases between. In DNA, the CDR3 is TGTGCCGTTAGAGCCGCGGACCAGTACTTC. Translating it yields CAVRAADQYF.

The sample holds many counts of this clonotype. The chain uses TRBV11-2 and TRBJ1-6; D uncertain. The V and J ends lost 7 bases and 8 bases respectively, with 18 bases between them. CDR1 and CDR2 (germline): SGHAT, FQNNGV. The length of the CDR3 is 15 residues. The CDR3 nucleotides read TGTGCCAGCAACCCCAATGCCAGCCCAGATTCACCCCTCCACTTT. The encoded protein is CASNPNASPDSPLHF.

This clonotype was seen only a few times. The V and J genes are TRBV20-1 and TRBJ2-5, with D possibly being TRBD1 or TRBD2 (5 bases each). V lost 6 bases to trimming and J lost 5 bases, with 28 bases between them. CDR3 size: 17 residues. Germline loops: CDR1 DFQATT, CDR2 SNEGSKA (reference sequence). The CDR3 DNA sequence: TGCAGTGCCCCCTCGCGGTCGGGACCCGAGTATAGGGAGACCCAGTACTTC. It yields the protein CSAPSRSGPEYRETQYF.

This clonotype was counted between two and nine times. The chain carries TRBV24-1 and TRBJ2-2; no reliable D call. This CDR3 spans 15 amino acids. Per germline, CDR1 KGHDR and CDR2 SFDVKD. The V and J ends lost 1 base and 5 bases respectively, with 10 bases between them. CDR3 coding DNA: TGTGCCACCAGTGATTTAGGCGGCATAACCGGGGAGCTGTTTTTT. As protein: CATSDLGGITGELFF.

This chain links TRBV5-1 with TRBJ1-1; 9 positions match TRBD1. Germline V gene lookup returns CDR1 SGHRS and CDR2 YFSETQ. The CDR3 is 15 residues long. V gave up 5 bases and J gave up 0 bases; unmatched junction bases: 5. The CDR3 here is CASRRGTGMNTEAFF. The CDR3 DNA sequence: TGCGCCAGCAGGCGGGGGACAGGGATGAACACTGAAGCTTTCTTT.

Concerning this clonotype itself: This clone may be a read error of a much larger clone one base away. This sequence joins TRBV10-3 and TRBJ1-1; D uncertain. The CDR3 totals 11 residues. Germline values: CDR1 ENHRY, CDR2 SYGVKD. In DNA form, the CDR3 reads TGTGCCAGCTTTGGCAGAGCTGAAACTTTCTTT. Amino acids: CASFGRAETFF.

J is TRBJ1-6 and V is TRBV20-1, with unresolved D. V was cut by 2 bases and J by 6 bases, with 11 bases left in between. The germline V gene encodes CDR1 DFQATT and CDR2 SNEGSKA (reference sequence). This CDR3 region has 14 residues. The CDR3 protein is CSARLPGLNSPLHF. CDR3 bases: TGCAGTGCTAGATTGCCAGGTCTTAATTCACCCCTCCACTTT.